The clone carrying this TCR beta chain has only a few counts. Antigen unknown. The sample comes from a study of T cells after yellow fever vaccination. At the level of the study: The SMART-Seq v4 Ultra Low Input method served to prepare the low-cell-number fractions.

V lost 4 bases, J lost 6 bases, and 19 bases lay in between. The CDR3 is 16 residues long. The germline V gene encodes CDR1 MGHRA and CDR2 YSYEKL. As TCR cDNA was made by 5'RACE template switching, a universal primer site and UMIs were added. A single record per CDR3 protein comes from TCRdb applying MiXCR to the 5' RACE reads. The sample lists a few hundred thousand distinct CDR3 sequences, around 8.1% seen once, with roughly 15% in the top ten. Study-level findings and limits: Although the secondary response was weaker, it peaked faster, at day 5 versus 15. Relatively few clonotypes were ones that appeared in both CD4 and CD8 compartments.

The sequence was collected from a man between 18 and 35 years old who received the YFV17D yellow fever vaccine. Here the sequenced sample was PBMCs, taken approximately 40 days after the first yellow fever vaccination. The J gene is TRBJ1-3, the V gene TRBV4-1; perhaps TRBD1 as D (5 bases). CDR3 loop: CASSLGPRVLVNTIYF. The CDR3 DNA is TGCGCCAGCAGCCTCGGGCCCAGGGTACTTGTAAACACCATATATTTT.